The sequence of this T cell receptor (beta chain) was determined in a study of blood T cell repertoires in COVID-19. About the study: Nucleic acid was either cDNA or gDNA, and it came from T cells, B-cell-depleted T cells, or PBMCs.

Sequenced by immunoSEQ multiplex PCR; TCRdb stores in-frame clones only, minus some. The sample records approximately 97,000 clones, around 84% being singletons. CDR1 LGHNA and CDR2 YSLEER come from the germline V gene. V lost 0 bases and J lost 0; bases outside the gene matches: 7. This CDR3 spans 20 amino acids. Material: peripheral blood. The sequence derives from a man in his fifties with active or convalescent COVID-19. The rearrangement joins TRBV4-3 to TRBJ2-3, with TRBD2 identical over 15 bases. CDR3 sequence reads: CASSQDLGTSGGTSTDTQYF. For the CDR3, the DNA is TGCGCCAGCAGCCAAGATCTGGGGACTAGCGGGGGGACGAGCACAGATACGCAGTATTTT.